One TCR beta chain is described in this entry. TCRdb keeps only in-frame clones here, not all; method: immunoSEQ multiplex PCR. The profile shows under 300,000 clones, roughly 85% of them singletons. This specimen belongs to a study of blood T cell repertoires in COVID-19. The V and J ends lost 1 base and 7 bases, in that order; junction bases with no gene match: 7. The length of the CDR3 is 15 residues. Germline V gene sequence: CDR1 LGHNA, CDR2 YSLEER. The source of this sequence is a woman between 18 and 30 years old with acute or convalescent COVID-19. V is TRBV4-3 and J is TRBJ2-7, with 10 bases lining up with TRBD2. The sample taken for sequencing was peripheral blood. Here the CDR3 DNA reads TGCGCCAGCAGCCAAGGCTCGGGACTAGCGCCTGAGCAGTACTTC. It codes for CASSQGSGLAPEQYF.